The entry that follows covers one TCR beta chain sequence. Its antigen is not known. Separate cDNA molecules each had unique molecular identifiers attached to them. TCRdb reprocessed the 5' RACE reads via MiXCR and lists one record per CDR3 protein. The top ten clones hold 1.3% of a sample with about 92,000 distinct CDR3 sequences, around 17% of them seen once. This entry comes from a study of early T cells in non-severe SARS-CoV-2 infection. General study points: VDJdb matching, biased toward anti-spike CD8 responses, missed private and CD4 specificities.

This CDR3 has 15 residues. With V trimmed by 3 bases and J by 1 base, 3 bases remained unmatched. Germline-derived CDR1 and CDR2 are SGHTA and FQGNSA. This TCR was sampled from an adult who was a healthcare worker with PCR-confirmed SARS-CoV-2 infection or an uninfected control (not recorded which). This sequence joins TRBV7-2 and TRBJ2-7; TRBD2 matches at 10 bases. Sequenced material: whole blood. This CDR3 reads CASSFGLAVSYEQYF. CDR3 in DNA: TGTGCCAGCAGCTTCGGACTAGCGGTATCCTACGAGCAGTACTTC.